The clone carrying this T cell receptor (beta chain) was recorded only once. V was clipped by 0 bases and J by 2 bases, with 3 bases between them. Germline loops: CDR1 SGHRS, CDR2 YFSETQ. This CDR3 has 14 amino acids. This sample stems from a study of blood T cell repertoires in COVID-19. Sequencing was performed with immunoSEQ multiplex PCR; in TCRdb, only in-frame clones are kept and a portion is missing. The sample holds a few hundred thousand clones, less than 90% seen once. V gene TRBV5-1 combines with J gene TRBJ2-6; D call uncertain. The sequence came from a woman aged 55 to 70 who had recovered from COVID-19. Sequenced material: PBMCs or T cells enriched from blood (not recorded which). In nucleotides, the CDR3 is TGCGCCAGCAGCTTGGGTACTGGGGCCAACGTCCTGACTTTC. Translating gives CASSLGTGANVLTF. Full variable domain (remainder filled in from reference TRBV5-1 and TRBJ2-6): KAGVTQTPRYLIKTRGQQVTLSCSPISGHRSVSWYQQTPGQGLQFLFEYFSETQRNKGNFPGRFSGRQFSNSRSEMNVSTLELGDSALYLCASSLGTGANVLTFGAGSRLTVL.